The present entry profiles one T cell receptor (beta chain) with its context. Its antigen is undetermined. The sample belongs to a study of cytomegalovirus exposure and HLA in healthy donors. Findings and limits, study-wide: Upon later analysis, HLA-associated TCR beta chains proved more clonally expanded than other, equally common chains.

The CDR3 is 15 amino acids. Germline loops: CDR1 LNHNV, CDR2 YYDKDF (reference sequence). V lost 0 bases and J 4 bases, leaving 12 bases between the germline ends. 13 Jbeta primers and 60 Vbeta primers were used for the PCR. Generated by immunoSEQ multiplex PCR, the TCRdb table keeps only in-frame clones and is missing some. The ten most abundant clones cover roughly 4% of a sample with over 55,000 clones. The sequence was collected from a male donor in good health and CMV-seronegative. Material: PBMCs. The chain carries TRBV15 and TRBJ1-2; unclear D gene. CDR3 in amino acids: CATSREYTPIYGYTF. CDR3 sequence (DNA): TGTGCCACCAGCAGAGAATACACACCGATCTATGGCTACACCTTC.